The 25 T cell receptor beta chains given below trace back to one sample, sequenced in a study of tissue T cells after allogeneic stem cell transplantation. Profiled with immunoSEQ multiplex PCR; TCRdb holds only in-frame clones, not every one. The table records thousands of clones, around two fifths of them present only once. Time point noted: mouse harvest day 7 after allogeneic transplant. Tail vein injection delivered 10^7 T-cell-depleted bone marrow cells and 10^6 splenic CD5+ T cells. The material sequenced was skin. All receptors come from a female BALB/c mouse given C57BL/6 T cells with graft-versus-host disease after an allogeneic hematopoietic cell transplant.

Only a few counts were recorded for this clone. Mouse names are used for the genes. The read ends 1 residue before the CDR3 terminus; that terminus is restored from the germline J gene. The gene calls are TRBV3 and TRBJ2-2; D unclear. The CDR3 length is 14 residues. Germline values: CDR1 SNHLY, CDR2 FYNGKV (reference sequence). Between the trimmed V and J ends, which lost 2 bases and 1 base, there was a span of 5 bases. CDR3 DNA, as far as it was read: TGTGCCAGCAGCTTACAAGAAAACACCGGGCAGCTCTAC. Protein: CASSLQENTGQLY. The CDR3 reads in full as CASSLQENTGQLYF. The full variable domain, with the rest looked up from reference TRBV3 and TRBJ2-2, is GPKVLQIPSHQIIDMGQMVTLNCDPVSNHLYFYWYKQILGQQMEFLVNFYNGKVMEKSKLFKDQFSVERPDGSYFTLKIQPTALEDSAVYFCASSLQENTGQLYFGEGSKLTVL.

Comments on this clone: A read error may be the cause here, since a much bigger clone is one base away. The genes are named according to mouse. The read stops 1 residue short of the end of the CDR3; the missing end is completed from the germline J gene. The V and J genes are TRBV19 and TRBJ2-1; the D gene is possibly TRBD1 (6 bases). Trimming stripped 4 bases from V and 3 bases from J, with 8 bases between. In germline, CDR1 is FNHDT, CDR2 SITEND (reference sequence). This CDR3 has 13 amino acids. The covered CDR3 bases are TGTGCCAGCAGTCGGGACATCTATGCTGAGCAGTTC. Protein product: CASSRDIYAEQF. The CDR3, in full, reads CASSRDIYAEQFF.

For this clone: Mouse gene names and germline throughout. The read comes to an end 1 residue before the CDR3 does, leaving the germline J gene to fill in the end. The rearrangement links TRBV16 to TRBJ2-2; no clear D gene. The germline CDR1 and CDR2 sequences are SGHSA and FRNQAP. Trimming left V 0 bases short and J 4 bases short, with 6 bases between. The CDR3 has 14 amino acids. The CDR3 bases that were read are TGTGCAAGCAGCTTAGAAGGGATCACCGGGCAGCTCTAC. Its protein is CASSLEGITGQLY. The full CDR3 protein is CASSLEGITGQLYF.

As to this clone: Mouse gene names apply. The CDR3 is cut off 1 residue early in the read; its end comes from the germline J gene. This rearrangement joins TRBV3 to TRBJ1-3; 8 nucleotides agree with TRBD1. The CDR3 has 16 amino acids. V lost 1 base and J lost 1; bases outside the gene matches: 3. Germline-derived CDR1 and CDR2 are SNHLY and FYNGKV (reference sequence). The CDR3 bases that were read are TGTGCCAGCAGCTTAGGAGGACAGGGATCTGGAAATACGCTCTAT. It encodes CASSLGGQGSGNTLY. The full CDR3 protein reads CASSLGGQGSGNTLYF.

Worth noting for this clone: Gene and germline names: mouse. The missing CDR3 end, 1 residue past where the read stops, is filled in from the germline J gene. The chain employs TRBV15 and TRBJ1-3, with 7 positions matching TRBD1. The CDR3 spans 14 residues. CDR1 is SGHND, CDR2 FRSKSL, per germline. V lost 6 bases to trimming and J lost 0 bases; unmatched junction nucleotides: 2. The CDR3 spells CASRQGYSGNTLYF. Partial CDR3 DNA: TGTGCCAGCAGACAGGGGTATTCTGGAAATACGCTCTAT.

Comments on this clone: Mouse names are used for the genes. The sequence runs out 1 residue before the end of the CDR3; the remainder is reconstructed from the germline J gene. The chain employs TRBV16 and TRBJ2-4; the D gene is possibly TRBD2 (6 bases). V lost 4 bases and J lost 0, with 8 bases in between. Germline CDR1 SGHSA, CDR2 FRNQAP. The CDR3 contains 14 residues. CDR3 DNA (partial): TGTGCAAGCAGCTGGGGGACTAGTCAAAACACCTTGTAC. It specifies CASSWGTSQNTLY. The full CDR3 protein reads CASSWGTSQNTLYF.

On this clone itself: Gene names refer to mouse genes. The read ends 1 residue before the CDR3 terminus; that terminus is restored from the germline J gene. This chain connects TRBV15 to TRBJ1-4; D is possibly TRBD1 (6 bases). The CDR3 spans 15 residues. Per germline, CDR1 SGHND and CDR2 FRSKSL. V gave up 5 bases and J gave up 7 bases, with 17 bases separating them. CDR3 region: CASSPGYREVERLFF. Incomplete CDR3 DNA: TGTGCCAGCAGTCCGGGGTACAGGGAAGTCGAAAGATTATTT. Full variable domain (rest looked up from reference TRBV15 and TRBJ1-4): DAGVTQTPRHEVAEKGQTIILKCEPVSGHNDLFWYRQTKIQGLELLSYFRSKSLMEDGGAFKDRFKAEMLNSSFSTLKIQPTEPKDSAVYLCASSPGYREVERLFFGHGTKLSVL.

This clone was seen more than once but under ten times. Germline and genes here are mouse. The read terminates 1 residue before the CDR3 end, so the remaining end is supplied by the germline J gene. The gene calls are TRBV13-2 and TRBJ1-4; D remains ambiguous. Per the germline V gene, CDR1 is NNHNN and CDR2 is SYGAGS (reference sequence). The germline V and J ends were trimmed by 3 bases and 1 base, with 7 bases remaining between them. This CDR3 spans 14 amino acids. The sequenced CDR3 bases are TGTGCCAGCGGTGGGGCTGATTCCAACGAAAGATTATTT. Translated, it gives CASGGADSNERLF. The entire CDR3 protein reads CASGGADSNERLFF.

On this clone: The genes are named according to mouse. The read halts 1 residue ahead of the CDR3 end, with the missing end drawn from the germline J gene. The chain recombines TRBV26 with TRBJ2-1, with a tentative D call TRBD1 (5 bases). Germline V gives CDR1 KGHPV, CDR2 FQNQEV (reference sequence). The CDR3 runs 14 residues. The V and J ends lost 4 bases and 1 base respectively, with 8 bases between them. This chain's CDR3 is CASSRTKNYAEQFF. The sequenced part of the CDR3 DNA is TGTGCCAGCAGTCGGACAAAAAACTATGCTGAGCAGTTC.

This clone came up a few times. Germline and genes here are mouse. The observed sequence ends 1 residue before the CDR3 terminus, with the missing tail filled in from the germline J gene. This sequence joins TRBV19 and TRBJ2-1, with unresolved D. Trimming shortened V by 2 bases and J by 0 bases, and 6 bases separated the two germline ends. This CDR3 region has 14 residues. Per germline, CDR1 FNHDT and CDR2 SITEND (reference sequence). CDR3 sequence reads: CASSMTNNYAEQFF. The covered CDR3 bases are TGTGCCAGCAGTATGACAAATAACTATGCTGAGCAGTTC.

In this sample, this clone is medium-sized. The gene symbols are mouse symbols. The covered CDR3 bases are TGTGCCAGCAGCTACTGGGGGGCCTATGAACAGTAC. Protein sequence: CASSYWGAYEQY. The full CDR3 protein reads CASSYWGAYEQYF. This chain uses TRBV4 with TRBJ2-7; 8 bases line up with TRBD2. Read coverage stops 1 residue before the CDR3 terminus; the germline J gene supplies the remainder. Germline CDR1 reads LGHDT; CDR2 reads YNNKQL (reference sequence). The J segment lost 2 bases and the V segment lost 3 bases, leaving 0 bases of the junction unmatched. The CDR3 loop spans 13 amino acids.

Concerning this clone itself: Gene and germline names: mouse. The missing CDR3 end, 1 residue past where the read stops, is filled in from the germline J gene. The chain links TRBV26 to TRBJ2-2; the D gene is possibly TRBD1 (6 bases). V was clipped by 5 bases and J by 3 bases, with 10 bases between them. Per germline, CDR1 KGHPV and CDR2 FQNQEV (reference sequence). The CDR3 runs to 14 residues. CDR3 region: CASSSGVDTGQLYF. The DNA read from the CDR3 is TGTGCCAGCAGTTCAGGGGTGGACACCGGGCAGCTCTAC.

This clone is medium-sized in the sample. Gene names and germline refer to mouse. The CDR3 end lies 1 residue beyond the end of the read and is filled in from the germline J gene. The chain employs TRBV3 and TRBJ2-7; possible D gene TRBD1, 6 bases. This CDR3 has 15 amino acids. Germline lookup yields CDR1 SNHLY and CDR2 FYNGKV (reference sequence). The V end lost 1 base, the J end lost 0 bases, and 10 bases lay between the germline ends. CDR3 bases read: TGTGCCAGCAGCTTAGGGCAGGGGAGCTCCTATGAACAGTAC. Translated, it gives CASSLGQGSSYEQY. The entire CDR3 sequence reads CASSLGQGSSYEQYF.

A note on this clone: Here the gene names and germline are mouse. The CDR3 here is CASSRDRGHEQYF. The part of the CDR3 DNA that was read is TGTGCCAGCAGCCGGGACAGGGGTCATGAACAGTAC. The chain couples TRBV26 to TRBJ2-7, with TRBD1 matching over 10 bases. The missing CDR3 end, 1 residue past where the read stops, is filled in from the germline J gene. With 6 bases clipped from V and 5 bases from J, the junction kept 4 bases outside the gene matches. CDR1 and CDR2 from the germline V gene are KGHPV and FQNQEV (reference sequence). The CDR3 loop spans 13 amino acids.

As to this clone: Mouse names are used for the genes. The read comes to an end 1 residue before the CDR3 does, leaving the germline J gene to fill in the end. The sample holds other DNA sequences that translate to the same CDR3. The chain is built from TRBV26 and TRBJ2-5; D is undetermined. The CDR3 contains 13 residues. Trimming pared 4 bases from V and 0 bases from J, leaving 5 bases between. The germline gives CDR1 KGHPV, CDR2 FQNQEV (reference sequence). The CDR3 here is CASSRNNQDTQYF. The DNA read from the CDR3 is TGTGCCAGCAGTCGAAATAACCAAGACACCCAGTAC. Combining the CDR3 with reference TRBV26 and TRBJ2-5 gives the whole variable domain NSKVIQTPRYLVKGQGQKAKMRCIPEKGHPVVFWYQQNKNNEFKFLINFQNQEVLQQIDMTEKRFSAECPSNSPCSLEIQSSEAGDSALYLCASSRNNQDTQYFGPGTRLLVL.

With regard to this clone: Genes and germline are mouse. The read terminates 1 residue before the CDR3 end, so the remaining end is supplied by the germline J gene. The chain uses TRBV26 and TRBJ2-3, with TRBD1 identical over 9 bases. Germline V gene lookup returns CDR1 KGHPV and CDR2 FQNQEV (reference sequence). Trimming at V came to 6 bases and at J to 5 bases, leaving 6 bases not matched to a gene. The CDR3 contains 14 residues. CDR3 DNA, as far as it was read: TGTGCCAGCAGCGTGACAGGGGGGGGAGAAACGCTGTAT. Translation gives CASSVTGGGETLY. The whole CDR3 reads CASSVTGGGETLYF.

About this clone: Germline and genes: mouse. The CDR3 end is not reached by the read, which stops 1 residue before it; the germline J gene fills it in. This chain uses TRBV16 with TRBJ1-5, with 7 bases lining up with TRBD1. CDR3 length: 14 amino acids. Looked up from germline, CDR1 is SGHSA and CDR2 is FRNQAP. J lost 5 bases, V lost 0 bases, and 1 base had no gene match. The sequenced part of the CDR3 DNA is TGTGCAAGCAGCTTAGATGGGACAGACCAGGCTCCGCTT. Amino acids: CASSLDGTDQAPL. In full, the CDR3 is CASSLDGTDQAPLF.

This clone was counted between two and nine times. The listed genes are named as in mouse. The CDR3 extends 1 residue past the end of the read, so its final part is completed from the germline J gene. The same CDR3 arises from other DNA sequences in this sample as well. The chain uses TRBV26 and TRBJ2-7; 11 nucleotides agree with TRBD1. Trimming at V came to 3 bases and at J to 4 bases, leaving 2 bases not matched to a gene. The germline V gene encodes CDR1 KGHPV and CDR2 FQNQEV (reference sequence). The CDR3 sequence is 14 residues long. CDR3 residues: CASSLRDRGYEQYF. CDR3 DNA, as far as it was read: TGTGCCAGCAGTCTCCGGGACAGGGGGTATGAACAGTAC.

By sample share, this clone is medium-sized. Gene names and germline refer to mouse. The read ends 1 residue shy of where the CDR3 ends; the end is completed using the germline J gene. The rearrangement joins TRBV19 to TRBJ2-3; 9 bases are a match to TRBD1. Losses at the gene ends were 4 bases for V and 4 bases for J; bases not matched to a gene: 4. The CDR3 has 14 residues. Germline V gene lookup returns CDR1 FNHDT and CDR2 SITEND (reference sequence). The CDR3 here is CASSSGTGPETLYF. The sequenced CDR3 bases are TGTGCCAGCAGTTCCGGGACAGGGCCAGAAACGCTGTAT. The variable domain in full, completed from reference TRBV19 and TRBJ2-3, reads GGIITQTPKFLIGQEGQKLTLKCQQNFNHDTMYWYRQDSGKGLRLIYYSITENDLQKGDLSEGYDASREKKSSFSLTVTSAQKNEMAVFLCASSSGTGPETLYFGSGTRLTVL.

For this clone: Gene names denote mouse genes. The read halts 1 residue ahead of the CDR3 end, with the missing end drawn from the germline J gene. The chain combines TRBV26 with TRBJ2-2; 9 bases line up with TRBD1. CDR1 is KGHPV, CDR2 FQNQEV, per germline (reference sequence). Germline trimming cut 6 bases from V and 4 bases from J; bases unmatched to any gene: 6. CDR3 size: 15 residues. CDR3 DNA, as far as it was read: TGTGCCAGCAGCCGACAGGGGGAAGGCACCGGGCAGCTCTAC. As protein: CASSRQGEGTGQLY. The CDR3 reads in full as CASSRQGEGTGQLYF.

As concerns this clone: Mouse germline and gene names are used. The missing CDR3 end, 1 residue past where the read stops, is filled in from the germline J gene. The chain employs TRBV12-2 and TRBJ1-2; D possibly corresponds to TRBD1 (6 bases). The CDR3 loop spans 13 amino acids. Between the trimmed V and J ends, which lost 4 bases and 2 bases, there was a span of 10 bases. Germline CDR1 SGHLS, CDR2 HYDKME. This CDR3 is CASSLGQNSDYTF. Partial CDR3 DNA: TGTGCCAGCTCCCTAGGACAGAACTCCGACTACACC.

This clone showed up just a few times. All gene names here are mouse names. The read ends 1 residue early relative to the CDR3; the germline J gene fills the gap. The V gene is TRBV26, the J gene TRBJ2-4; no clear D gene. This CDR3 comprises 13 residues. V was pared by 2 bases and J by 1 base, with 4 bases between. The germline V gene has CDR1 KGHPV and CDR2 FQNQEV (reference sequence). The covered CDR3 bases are TGTGCCAGCAGTCTGAAGGGTCAAAACACCTTGTAC. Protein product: CASSLKGQNTLY. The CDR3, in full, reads CASSLKGQNTLYF.

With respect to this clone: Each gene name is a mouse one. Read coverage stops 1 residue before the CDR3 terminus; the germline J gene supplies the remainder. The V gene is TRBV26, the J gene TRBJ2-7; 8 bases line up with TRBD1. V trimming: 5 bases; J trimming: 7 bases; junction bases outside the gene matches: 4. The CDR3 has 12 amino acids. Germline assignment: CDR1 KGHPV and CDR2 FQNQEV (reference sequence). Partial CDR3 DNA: TGTGCCAGCAGTTCAGGGGGCGGGGAACAGTAC. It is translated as CASSSGGGEQY. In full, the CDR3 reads CASSSGGGEQYF.

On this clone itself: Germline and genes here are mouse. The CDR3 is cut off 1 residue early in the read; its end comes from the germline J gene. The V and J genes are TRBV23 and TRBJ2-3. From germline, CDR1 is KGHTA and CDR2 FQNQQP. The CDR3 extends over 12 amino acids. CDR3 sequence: CSSSQAAETLYF. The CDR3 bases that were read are TGCTCCAGCAGTCAAGCAGCAGAAACGCTGTAT.

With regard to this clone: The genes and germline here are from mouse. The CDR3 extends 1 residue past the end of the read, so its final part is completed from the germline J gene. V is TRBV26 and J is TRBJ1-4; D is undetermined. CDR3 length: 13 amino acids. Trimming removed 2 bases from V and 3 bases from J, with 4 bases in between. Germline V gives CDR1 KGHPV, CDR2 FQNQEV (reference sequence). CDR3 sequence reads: CASSLGTNERLFF. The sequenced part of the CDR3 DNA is TGTGCCAGCAGTCTGGGCACCAACGAAAGATTATTT.